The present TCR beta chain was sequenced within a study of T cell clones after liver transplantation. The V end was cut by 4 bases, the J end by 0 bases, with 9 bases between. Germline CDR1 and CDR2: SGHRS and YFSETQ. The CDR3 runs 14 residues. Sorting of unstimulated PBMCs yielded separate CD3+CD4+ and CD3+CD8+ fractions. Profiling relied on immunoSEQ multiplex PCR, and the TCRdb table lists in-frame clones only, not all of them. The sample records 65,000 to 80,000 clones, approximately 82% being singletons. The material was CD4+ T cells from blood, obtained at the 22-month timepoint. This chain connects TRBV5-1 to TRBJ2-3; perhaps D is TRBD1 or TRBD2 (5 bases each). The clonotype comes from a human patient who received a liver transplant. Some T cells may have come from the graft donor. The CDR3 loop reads CASSEGISTDTQYF. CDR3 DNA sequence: TGCGCCAGCAGCGAGGGGATAAGCACAGATACGCAGTATTTT. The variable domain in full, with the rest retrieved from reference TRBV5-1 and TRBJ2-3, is KAGVTQTPRYLIKTRGQQVTLSCSPISGHRSVSWYQQTPGQGLQFLFEYFSETQRNKGNFPGRFSGRQFSNSRSEMNVSTLELGDSALYLCASSEGISTDTQYFGPGTRLTVL.